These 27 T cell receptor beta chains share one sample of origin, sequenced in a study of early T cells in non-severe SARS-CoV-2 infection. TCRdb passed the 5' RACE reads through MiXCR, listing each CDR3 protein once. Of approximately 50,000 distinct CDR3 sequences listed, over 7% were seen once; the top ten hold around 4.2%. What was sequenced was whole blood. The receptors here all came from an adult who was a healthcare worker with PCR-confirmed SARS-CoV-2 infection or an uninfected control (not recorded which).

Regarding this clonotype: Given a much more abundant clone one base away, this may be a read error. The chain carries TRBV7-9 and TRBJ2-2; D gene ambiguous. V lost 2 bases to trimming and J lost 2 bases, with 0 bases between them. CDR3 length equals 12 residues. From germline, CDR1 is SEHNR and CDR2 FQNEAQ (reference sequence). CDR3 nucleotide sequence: TGTGCCAGCAGCTTAAACACCGGGGAGCTGTTTTTT. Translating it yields CASSLNTGELFF.

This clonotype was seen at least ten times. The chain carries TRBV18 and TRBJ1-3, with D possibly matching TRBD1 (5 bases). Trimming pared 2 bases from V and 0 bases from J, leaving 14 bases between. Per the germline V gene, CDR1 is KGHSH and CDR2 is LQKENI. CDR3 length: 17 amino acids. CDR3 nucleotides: TGTGCCAGCTCACCAATCAACAGGATTGCCTCTGGAAACACCATATATTTT. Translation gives CASSPINRIASGNTIYF.

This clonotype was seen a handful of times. The CDR3, as DNA: TGTGCCAGCAGCCAAGAATATAGTGGGGTAGCCAAAAACATTCAGTACTTC. This translates into CASSQEYSGVAKNIQYF. The rearrangement uses TRBV3-1 and TRBJ2-4; D remains ambiguous. The CDR3 loop spans 17 amino acids. The V and J ends lost 0 bases and 0 bases respectively, with 12 bases between them. The germline gives CDR1 LGHDT, CDR2 YNNKEL (reference sequence).

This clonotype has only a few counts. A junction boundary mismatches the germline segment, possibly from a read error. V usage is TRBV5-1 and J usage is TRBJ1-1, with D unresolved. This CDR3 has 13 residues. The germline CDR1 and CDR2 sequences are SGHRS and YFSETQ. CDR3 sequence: CASFRAEGTEVFF. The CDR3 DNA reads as TGCGCCAGTTTCCGGGCCGAGGGAACTGAAGTTTTCTTT.

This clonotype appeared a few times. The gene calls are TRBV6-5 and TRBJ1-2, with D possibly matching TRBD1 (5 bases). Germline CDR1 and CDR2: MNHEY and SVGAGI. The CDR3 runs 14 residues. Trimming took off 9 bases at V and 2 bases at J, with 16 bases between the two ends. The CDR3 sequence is CASGEGRNNYGYTF. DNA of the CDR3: TGTGCCAGTGGAGAGGGACGGAACAACTATGGCTACACCTTC.

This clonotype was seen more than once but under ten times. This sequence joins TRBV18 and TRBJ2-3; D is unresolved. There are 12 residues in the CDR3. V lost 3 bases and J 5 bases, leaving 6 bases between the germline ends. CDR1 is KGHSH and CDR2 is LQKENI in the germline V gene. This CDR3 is CASSPLEDTQYF. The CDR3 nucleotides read TGTGCCAGCTCACCGTTAGAAGATACGCAGTATTTT.

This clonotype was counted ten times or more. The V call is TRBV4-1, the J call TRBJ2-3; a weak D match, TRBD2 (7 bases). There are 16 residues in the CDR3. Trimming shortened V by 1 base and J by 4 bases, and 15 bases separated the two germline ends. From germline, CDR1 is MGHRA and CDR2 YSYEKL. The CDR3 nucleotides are TGCGCCAGCAGCCAAGTCGGAGGGGGGGTTGCAGATACGCAGTATTTT. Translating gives CASSQVGGGVADTQYF.

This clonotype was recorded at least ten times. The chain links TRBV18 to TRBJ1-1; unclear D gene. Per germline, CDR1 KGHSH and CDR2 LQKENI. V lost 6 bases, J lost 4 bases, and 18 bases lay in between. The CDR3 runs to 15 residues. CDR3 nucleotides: TGTGCCAGCTCCCACCGGCGAGGATTAGGCACTGAAGCTTTCTTT. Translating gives CASSHRRGLGTEAFF. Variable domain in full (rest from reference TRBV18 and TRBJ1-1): NAGVMQNPRHLVRRRGQEARLRCSPMKGHSHVYWYRQLPEEGLKFMVYLQKENIIDESGMPKERFSAEFPKEGPSILRIQQVVRGDSAAYFCASSHRRGLGTEAFFGQGTRLTVV.

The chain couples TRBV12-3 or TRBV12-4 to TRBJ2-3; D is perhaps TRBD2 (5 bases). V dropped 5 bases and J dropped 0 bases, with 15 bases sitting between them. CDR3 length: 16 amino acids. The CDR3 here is CASSPGEWTSTDTQYF. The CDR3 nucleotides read TGTGCCAGCAGTCCAGGAGAATGGACTAGCACAGATACGCAGTATTTT.

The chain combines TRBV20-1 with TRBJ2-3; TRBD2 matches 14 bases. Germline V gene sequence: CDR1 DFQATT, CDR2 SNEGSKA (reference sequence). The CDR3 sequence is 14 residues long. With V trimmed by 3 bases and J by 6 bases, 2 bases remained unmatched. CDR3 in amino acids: CSARGTSGSDTQYF. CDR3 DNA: TGCAGTGCTAGGGGGACTAGCGGGAGCGATACGCAGTATTTT.

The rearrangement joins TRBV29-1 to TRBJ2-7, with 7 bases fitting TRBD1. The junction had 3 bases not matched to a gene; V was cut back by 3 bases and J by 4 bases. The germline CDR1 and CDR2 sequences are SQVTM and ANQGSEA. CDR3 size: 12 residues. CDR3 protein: CSVETGPYEQYF. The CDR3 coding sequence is TGCAGCGTTGAGACAGGGCCATACGAGCAGTACTTC.

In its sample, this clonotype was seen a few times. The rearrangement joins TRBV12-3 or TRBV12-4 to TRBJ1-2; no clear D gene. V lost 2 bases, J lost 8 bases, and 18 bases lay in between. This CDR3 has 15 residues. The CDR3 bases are TGTGCCAGCAGTTTATTACCCGTAGGGAATACGGGCTACACCTTC. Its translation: CASSLLPVGNTGYTF.

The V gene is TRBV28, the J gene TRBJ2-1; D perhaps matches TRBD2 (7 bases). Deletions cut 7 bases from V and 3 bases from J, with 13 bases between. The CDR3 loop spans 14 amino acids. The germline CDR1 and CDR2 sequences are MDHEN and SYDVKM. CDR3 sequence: CASKGGTNYNEQFF. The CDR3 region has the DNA TGTGCCAGCAAGGGGGGGACAAACTACAATGAGCAGTTCTTC.

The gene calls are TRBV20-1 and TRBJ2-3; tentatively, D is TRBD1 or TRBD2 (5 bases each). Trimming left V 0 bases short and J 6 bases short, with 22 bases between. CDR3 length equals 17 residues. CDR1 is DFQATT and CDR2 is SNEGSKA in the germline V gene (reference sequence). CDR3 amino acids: CSAREAGWGTVQDTQYF. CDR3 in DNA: TGCAGTGCTAGAGAGGCTGGCTGGGGGACCGTCCAGGATACGCAGTATTTT.

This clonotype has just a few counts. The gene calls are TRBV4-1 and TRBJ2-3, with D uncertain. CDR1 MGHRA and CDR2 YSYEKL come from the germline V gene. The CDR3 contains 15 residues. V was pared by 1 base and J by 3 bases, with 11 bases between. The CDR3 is CASSQGNYRTDTQYF. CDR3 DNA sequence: TGCGCCAGCAGCCAAGGGAACTACAGAACAGATACGCAGTATTTT.

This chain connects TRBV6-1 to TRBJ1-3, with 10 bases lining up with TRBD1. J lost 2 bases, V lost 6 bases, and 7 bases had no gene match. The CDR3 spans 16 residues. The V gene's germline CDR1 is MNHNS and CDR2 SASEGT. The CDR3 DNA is TGTGCCAGCAGACCTTCCGGGACAGGGGCTGGAAACACCATATATTTT. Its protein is CASRPSGTGAGNTIYF.

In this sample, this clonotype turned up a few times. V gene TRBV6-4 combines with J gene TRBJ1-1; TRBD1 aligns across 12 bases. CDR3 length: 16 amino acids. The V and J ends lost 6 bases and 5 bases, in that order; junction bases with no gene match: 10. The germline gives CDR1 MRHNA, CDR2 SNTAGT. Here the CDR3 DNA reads TGTGCCAGCAGACGGGACAGGGGGCTTTCATGGACTGAAGCTTTCTTT. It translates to CASRRDRGLSWTEAFF.

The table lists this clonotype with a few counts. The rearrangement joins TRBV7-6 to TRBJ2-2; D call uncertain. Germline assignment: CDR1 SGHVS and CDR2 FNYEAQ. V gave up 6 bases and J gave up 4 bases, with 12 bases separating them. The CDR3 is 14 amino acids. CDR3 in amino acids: CASRPNWGTGELFF. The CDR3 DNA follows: TGTGCCAGCAGACCCAACTGGGGCACCGGGGAGCTGTTTTTT.

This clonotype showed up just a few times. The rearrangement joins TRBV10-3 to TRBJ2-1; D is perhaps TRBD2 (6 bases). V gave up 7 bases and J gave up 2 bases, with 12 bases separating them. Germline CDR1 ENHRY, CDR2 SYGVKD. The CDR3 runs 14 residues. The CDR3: CAITPGDTYNEQFF. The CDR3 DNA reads TGTGCCATCACCCCGGGAGATACCTACAATGAGCAGTTCTTC.

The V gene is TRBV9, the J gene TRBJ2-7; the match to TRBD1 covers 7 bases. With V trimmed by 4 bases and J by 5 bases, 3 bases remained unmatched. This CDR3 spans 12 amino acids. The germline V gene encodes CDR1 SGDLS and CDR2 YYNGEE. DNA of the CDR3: TGTGCCAGCAGCCCAGACAGGGACGAGCAGTACTTC. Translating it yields CASSPDRDEQYF.

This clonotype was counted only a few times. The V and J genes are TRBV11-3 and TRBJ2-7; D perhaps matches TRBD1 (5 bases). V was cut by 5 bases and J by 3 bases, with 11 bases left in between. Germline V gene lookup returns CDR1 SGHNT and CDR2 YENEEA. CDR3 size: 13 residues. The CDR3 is CASSRRADYEQYF. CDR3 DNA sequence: TGTGCCAGCAGCCGCAGGGCCGACTACGAGCAGTACTTC.

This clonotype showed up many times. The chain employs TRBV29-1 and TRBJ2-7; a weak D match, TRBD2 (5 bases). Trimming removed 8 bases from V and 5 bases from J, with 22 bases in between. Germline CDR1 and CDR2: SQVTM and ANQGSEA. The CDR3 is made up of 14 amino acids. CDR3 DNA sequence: TGCAGCCCGGGGAGCGAGCGTCGGTTAAACGAGCAGTACTTC. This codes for CSPGSERRLNEQYF.

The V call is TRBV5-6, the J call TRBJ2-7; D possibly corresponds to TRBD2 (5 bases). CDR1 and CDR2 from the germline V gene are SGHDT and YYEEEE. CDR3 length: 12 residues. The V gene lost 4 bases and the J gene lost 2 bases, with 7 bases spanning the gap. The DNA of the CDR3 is TGTGCCAGCAGCCTTAGCGCCTACGAGCAGTACTTC. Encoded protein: CASSLSAYEQYF. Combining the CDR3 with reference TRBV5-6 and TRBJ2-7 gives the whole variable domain DAGVTQSPTHLIKTRGQQVTLRCSPKSGHDTVSWYQQALGQGPQFIFQYYEEEERQRGNFPDRFSGHQFPNYSSELNVNALLLGDSALYLCASSLSAYEQYFGPGTRLTVT.

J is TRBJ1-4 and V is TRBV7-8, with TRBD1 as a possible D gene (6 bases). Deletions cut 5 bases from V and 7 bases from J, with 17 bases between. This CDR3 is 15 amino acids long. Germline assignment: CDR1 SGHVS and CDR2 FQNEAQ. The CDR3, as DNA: TGTGCCAGCAGCGCTTACAGGGCTCCATCTGAAAAACTGTTTTTT. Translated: CASSAYRAPSEKLFF.

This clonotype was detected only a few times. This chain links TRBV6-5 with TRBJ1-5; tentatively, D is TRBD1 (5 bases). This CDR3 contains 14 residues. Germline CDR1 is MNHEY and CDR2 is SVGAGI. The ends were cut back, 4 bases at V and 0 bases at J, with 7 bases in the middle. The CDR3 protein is CASSLTDSNQPQHF. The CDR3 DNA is TGTGCCAGCAGTTTGACAGATAGCAATCAGCCCCAGCATTTT.

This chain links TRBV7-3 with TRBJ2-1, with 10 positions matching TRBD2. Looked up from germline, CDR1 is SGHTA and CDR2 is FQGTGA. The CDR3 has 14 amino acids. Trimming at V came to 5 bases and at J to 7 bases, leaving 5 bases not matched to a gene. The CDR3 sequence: CASSLTSGYNEQFF. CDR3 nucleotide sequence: TGTGCCAGCAGCCTGACTAGCGGGTATAATGAGCAGTTCTTC.

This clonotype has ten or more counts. The CDR3 here is CAIRSLSGNTIYF. The CDR3 bases are TGTGCCATCAGGTCGCTTTCTGGAAACACCATATATTTT. The V gene is TRBV10-3, the J gene TRBJ1-3, with D unclear. This CDR3 has 13 residues. V gave up 6 bases and J gave up 1 base, with 7 bases separating them. Germline loops: CDR1 ENHRY, CDR2 SYGVKD.